Listed below are T cell receptor beta chains from one sample, sequenced in a study of blood T cells in healthy people across ages. TCRdb reanalysed the 5' RACE reads using MiXCR and keeps one entry per CDR3 protein. The sample includes 1.5 million to 2 million distinct CDR3 sequences, 39% seen only once; the top ten take approximately 22%. The sample was blood. The receptors originated from a human donor in good health. The conserved cysteine and the conserved F or W are not part of the CDR3 here. The D gene is left open where the match is weak.

d_call v_call cdr3_aa
. TRBV28 ASSLSGQSLYGYT
. TRBV7-3 ASSGTTLGEQF
. TRBV28 ASSLRSEGYYEQY
. TRBV6-6 ASSYSHPTHMNTEAF
TRBD1 TRBV7-2 ASSLRGQGGFYGYT
TRBD1 TRBV4-2 ASSQGGGQGWWQETQY
TRBD1 TRBV11-2 ASSPSRTGLRKYEQY
. TRBV30 AWSGGEGYGYT
. TRBV10-3 AISEVDSLGEQF
. TRBV20-1 SASVAEDNEQF
. TRBV20-1 SARVRGNQPRH
. TRBV12-3/TRBV12-4 ASSGSGIREKLF
TRBD2 TRBV7-2 ASSLDSSGQETQY
. TRBV12-3/TRBV12-4 ASSRVQDNEQF
TRBD2 TRBV7-2 ASSYSGLAGVEQY
TRBD1 TRBV29-1 SVSGQAYGGYT
TRBD1 TRBV4-3 ASSQEGGQGSTQY
. TRBV18 ASSPPIQSYGYT
. TRBV6-6 ASSHHNEQF
. TRBV15 ATSRGGGQSTEAF
. TRBV28 ASSLPPMGEQY
TRBD1 TRBV15 ATSSRQGWDEQY
. TRBV5-1 ASSLEGNTIY
. TRBV12-3/TRBV12-4 ASKVRLATEAF
. TRBV6-2/TRBV6-3 ASSYSFSRIVSNQPQH
. TRBV29-1 SVKWGREKSGEQY
TRBD2 TRBV4-2 ASSRREGLADTQY
. TRBV7-9 ASSFRSGPEQF
TRBD1 TRBV7-9 ASSPTLQGQANYGYT
. TRBV4-3 ASSLSTGNWANVLT
. TRBV20-1 SARDAGQYYNEQF
. TRBV9 ASSVDGFSNQPQH
. TRBV7-2 ASSHLDLNYEQY
TRBD2 TRBV4-2 ASSPGVGLSGGAYEQY
. TRBV7-9 ASSFAVDLTDYGYT
TRBD1 TRBV27 ASRKKQGFLTYEQY
TRBD1 TRBV6-2/TRBV6-3 ANSYSPDRGADTQY
TRBD1 TRBV14 ASSQDQGDGYT
. TRBV7-9 ASSLASGRANEKLF
. TRBV9 ASSVVALNTEAF
. TRBV4-3 ASSQETRDQEAF
. TRBV5-6 ASSLRRAGGFFHEQY
. TRBV29-1 SVDQGVAPTGELF
. TRBV29-1 SVEDHTDSNQPQH
TRBD1 TRBV7-9 ASNKWGQGHEQF
. TRBV7-2 ASSSPPRETQY
. TRBV5-1 ASSSVRSYEQY
. TRBV20-1 SARNSGVSDGNTIY
. TRBV7-2 ASSLSGTPDEKLF
. TRBV29-1 SVTGVSNTVAF
TRBD2 TRBV9 ASSPGGHDNEQY
. TRBV10-3 ATAGTALPLPTEETQY
. TRBV5-1 ASSLVGVLGDEQF